Listed below are T cell receptor beta chains from one sample, sequenced in a study of blood T cell repertoires in COVID-19. Only in-frame clones appear in the TCRdb table, and some are missing; sequencing was by immunoSEQ multiplex PCR. Among some 380,000 clones listed, about 90% were seen once. Specimen: peripheral blood. The receptors come from a man in his late teens or twenties with active or convalescent COVID-19. The CDR3 runs from the conserved cysteine through the conserved F or W. Each record gives: V gene, clone size, CDR3 length, J gene, D gene, CDR3 protein, CDR3 DNA. A D gene is named only where the DNA matches it firmly. Rows give clone size only sometimes, using once, few, many, or a class for an expanded clone.

v_gene: TRBV6-1
abundance: NA
len: 16
j_gene: TRBJ2-1
d_gene: TRBD1
CDR3aa: CASSDPDRGPFDEQFF
CDR3nt: TGTGCCAGCAGTGACCCGGACAGGGGGCCATTCGATGAGCAGTTCTTC

v_gene: TRBV2
abundance: NA
len: 15
j_gene: TRBJ1-1
d_gene: NA
CDR3aa: CASSVSQTGYTEAFF
CDR3nt: TGTGCCAGCAGTGTATCCCAGACAGGCTACACTGAAGCTTTCTTT

v_gene: TRBV30
abundance: NA
len: 16
j_gene: TRBJ1-4
d_gene: NA
CDR3aa: CAWSLIDGIAGEKLFF
CDR3nt: TGTGCCTGGAGCCTGATCGACGGGATTGCCGGAGAAAAACTGTTTTTT

v_gene: TRBV24-1
abundance: once
len: 14
j_gene: TRBJ2-1
d_gene: TRBD1
CDR3aa: CATSVGTGFNEQFF
CDR3nt: TGTGCCACCAGTGTGGGGACAGGGTTCAATGAGCAGTTCTTC

v_gene: TRBV7-3
abundance: NA
len: 13
j_gene: TRBJ1-6
d_gene: NA
CDR3aa: CASSLRPDSPLHF
CDR3nt: TGTGCCAGCAGCTTAAGGCCAGATTCACCCCTCCACTTT

v_gene: TRBV18
abundance: NA
len: 14
j_gene: TRBJ1-1
d_gene: TRBD1
CDR3aa: CASSQGTGTPEAFF
CDR3nt: TGTGCCAGCTCACAAGGGACAGGGACGCCTGAAGCTTTCTTT

v_gene: TRBV2
abundance: NA
len: 15
j_gene: TRBJ1-6
d_gene: NA
CDR3aa: CASTEDSSYNSPLHF
CDR3nt: TGTGCCAGCACTGAAGATAGCTCCTATAATTCACCCCTCCACTTT

v_gene: TRBV6-5
abundance: NA
len: 15
j_gene: TRBJ2-2
d_gene: TRBD1
CDR3aa: CASRDRGGWTGELFF
CDR3nt: TGTGCCAGCAGGGACAGGGGAGGGTGGACCGGGGAGCTGTTTTTT

v_gene: TRBV4-3
abundance: NA
len: 15
j_gene: TRBJ1-5
d_gene: TRBD1
CDR3aa: CASSQDMQGGGPQHF
CDR3nt: TGCGCCAGCAGCCAAGATATGCAGGGGGGCGGGCCCCAGCATTTT

v_gene: TRBV13
abundance: NA
len: 13
j_gene: TRBJ1-2
d_gene: NA
CDR3aa: CASTRDMAYGYTF
CDR3nt: TGTGCCAGCACCCGAGACATGGCCTATGGCTACACCTTC